The rows below give T cell receptor beta chains drawn from one sample of a study of cytomegalovirus exposure and HLA in healthy donors. Produced via immunoSEQ multiplex PCR; TCRdb's table is partial and in-frame only. The repertoire holds some 160,000 clones, with roughly nine tenths as singletons. The sequencing input was PBMCs. All receptors derive from a man aged 18 to 29 in good health and CMV-seronegative. CDR3s include the opening cysteine and the closing phenylalanine or tryptophan. Each record gives: clone size, V gene, J gene, D gene, CDR3 protein, CDR3 DNA. The D gene is left open where the match is weak. Only some rows state a clone size, as once, few, many or a class for expanded clones.

>-|TRBV15|TRBJ2-1|TRBD2
CATSREAPPLANEQFF
TGTGCCACCAGCAGAGAGGCCCCACCACTAGCGAATGAGCAGTTCTTC
>-|TRBV27|TRBJ1-2|-
CASSSWGRNYGYTF
TGTGCCAGCAGTTCTTGGGGGAGGAACTATGGCTACACCTTC
>-|TRBV6-1|TRBJ1-2|-
CASSVQLQRDGYTF
TGTGCCAGCAGTGTTCAACTCCAGCGCGATGGCTACACCTTC
>-|TRBV12-5|TRBJ2-3|TRBD1
CASAPSGQSTDTQYF
TGTGCTAGTGCCCCCTCGGGACAGAGCACAGATACGCAGTATTTT
>-|TRBV19|TRBJ1-1|TRBD1
CASSLQGAGTEAFF
TGTGCCAGTAGCCTACAGGGGGCGGGCACTGAAGCTTTCTTT
>few|TRBV4-1|TRBJ2-1|-
CASSQEAQGGDEQFF
TGCGCCAGCAGCCAAGAAGCACAGGGCGGAGATGAGCAGTTCTTC
>once|TRBV19|TRBJ1-5|-
CASRGPLWEGNQPQHF
TGTGCCAGTAGGGGCCCCTTGTGGGAGGGGAATCAGCCCCAGCATTTT
>-|TRBV29-1|TRBJ1-1|-
CSVVLQRGTEAFF
TGCAGCGTGGTTCTTCAACGGGGCACTGAAGCTTTCTTT
>-|TRBV7-8|TRBJ1-5|-
CASSFGSGLGLRHPQHF
TGTGCCAGCAGCTTTGGTTCAGGGCTGGGATTGAGACACCCCCAGCATTTT
>-|TRBV7-3|TRBJ1-2|TRBD1
CASSLRPGQGVYGYTF
TGTGCCAGCAGCTTACGCCCAGGACAGGGAGTCTATGGCTACACCTTC
>-|TRBV19|TRBJ1-5|TRBD1
CASSTQGPGNQPQHF
TGTGCCAGTAGTACACAGGGGCCGGGGAATCAGCCCCAGCATTTT
>-|TRBV29-1|TRBJ1-2|-
CSVVGRPSSYGGYNYGYTF
TGCAGCGTTGTGGGCAGACCGAGTAGTTATGGGGGGTATAACTATGGCTACACCTTC
>-|TRBV18|TRBJ1-1|TRBD1
CASSPGQGGANTEAFF
TGTGCCAGCTCACCGGGACAGGGAGGGGCCAACACTGAAGCTTTCTTT
>-|TRBV7-9|TRBJ1-4|TRBD1
CASSLAGTGFNEKLFF
TGTGCCAGCAGCTTAGCAGGGACAGGGTTCAATGAAAAACTGTTTTTT
>-|TRBV6-6|TRBJ2-3|-
CASSYRTGADTQYF
TGTGCCAGCAGTTATCGGACTGGCGCAGATACGCAGTATTTT
>-|TRBV10-2|TRBJ2-5|TRBD2
CASRIAGGETQYF
TGCGCCAGCAGGATTGCGGGAGGGGAGACCCAGTACTTC
>-|TRBV27|TRBJ2-7|-
CASSLIPGLDEQYF
TGTGCCAGCAGTTTAATCCCAGGGTTGGACGAGCAGTACTTC
>-|TRBV9|TRBJ2-1|TRBD2
CASSPGGAAYNEQFF
TGTGCCAGCAGCCCCGGGGGGGCCGCGTACAATGAGCAGTTCTTC
>-|TRBV5-1|TRBJ1-2|TRBD1
CASSPGQGAVGYTF
TGCGCCAGCAGCCCGGGACAGGGGGCGGTTGGCTACACCTTC
>-|TRBV7-9|TRBJ1-1|TRBD1
CASSFQGAGEAFF
TGTGCCAGCAGCTTTCAGGGGGCCGGAGAAGCTTTCTTT
>-|TRBV5-1|TRBJ1-4|-
CASSSGLLPTNEKLFF
TGCGCCAGCAGCTCGGGACTCCTACCAACTAATGAAAAACTGTTTTTT
>-|TRBV15|TRBJ1-2|TRBD1
CATSRNTGTGEGYTF
TGTGCCACCAGCAGGAATACCGGGACAGGGGAAGGCTACACCTTC
>-|TRBV7-3|TRBJ1-1|TRBD1
CASSLSPRNRGLTEAFF
TGTGCCAGCAGCTTATCGCCCCGTAACAGGGGGCTCACTGAAGCTTTCTTT
>-|TRBV5-6|TRBJ2-2|TRBD2
CASSIRLAFGELFF
TGTGCCAGCAGCATACGACTAGCATTCGGGGAGCTGTTTTTT
>-|TRBV7-9|TRBJ1-1|-
CASSSSGTYTEAFF
TGTGCCAGCAGCTCATCAGGGACATACACTGAAGCTTTCTTT
>-|TRBV11-2|TRBJ1-1|-
CASSFDRWNTEAFF
TGTGCCAGCAGCTTTGACAGGTGGAACACTGAAGCTTTCTTT
>-|TRBV7-3|TRBJ2-1|TRBD2
CASSIQGGIYNEQFF
TGTGCCAGCAGCATCCAGGGAGGGATATACAATGAGCAGTTCTTC
>-|TRBV29-1|TRBJ2-2|TRBD1
CSVGDRNTGELFF
TGCAGCGTAGGGGACAGGAACACCGGGGAGCTGTTTTTT
>-|TRBV13|TRBJ1-2|TRBD1
CASSWTGTGNYGYTF
TGTGCCAGCAGCTGGACCGGGACAGGGAACTATGGCTACACCTTC
>-|TRBV6-5|TRBJ2-5|-
CASSPRGTFQETQYF
TGTGCCAGCAGCCCTAGGGGGACCTTCCAAGAGACCCAGTACTTC
>-|TRBV30|TRBJ2-7|-
CAWSSGFGSSHEQYF
TGTGCCTGGAGCTCCGGGTTTGGTTCGTCCCACGAGCAGTACTTC